This TCR beta chain was captured in a study of graft-versus-host responses after intestinal transplantation. In the study overall: Grafts were multivisceral, liver-intestinal, or isolated intestinal. Recipients uniformly received anti-thymocyte globulin induction, followed by tacrolimus and steroids for roughly 3 years. Findings and limits, study-wide: GvH clones appeared in recipient marrow, some first in ileum or blood.

The repertoire was sequenced with immunoSEQ multiplex PCR; TCRdb's copy has only in-frame clones and lacks some. The sample consists of 5,000 to 7,500 clones, about 80% of them appearing once. Lymphocytes (intraepithelial and lamina propria) were released by processing the graft tissue. A word on this clone: Its antigen remains unidentified.

The starting material was ileum tissue, obtained 300 to 310 days after intestinal transplant. The sequence derives from a human patient who received an intestinal transplant, so some T cells may come from the graft donor.

The CDR3 spells CASSLVSGGTDTQYF. The DNA for the CDR3 is TGCGCCAGCAGCTTGGTTTCGGGGGGCACAGATACGCAGTATTTT. This chain connects TRBV5-1 to TRBJ2-3; perhaps TRBD2 as D (6 bases). This CDR3 has 15 residues. V gave up 0 bases and J gave up 1 base, with 9 bases separating them. CDR1 and CDR2 (germline): SGHRS, YFSETQ. The full variable domain, with the rest looked up from reference TRBV5-1 and TRBJ2-3, is KAGVTQTPRYLIKTRGQQVTLSCSPISGHRSVSWYQQTPGQGLQFLFEYFSETQRNKGNFPGRFSGRQFSNSRSEMNVSTLELGDSALYLCASSLVSGGTDTQYFGPGTRLTVL.